This TCR beta chain derives from a study of blood T cell repertoires in COVID-19 (dated by TCRdb to 2020 to 2022). Study-level background: The collaborator samples originated in the United States, Italy and Spain and spanned the acute and convalescent phases of COVID-19. The material from the prospective study consisted of cDNA or gDNA derived from T cells, B-cell-depleted T cells, or PBMCs. Deeply sampled blood TCRbeta repertoires from subjects exposed to, actively infected with, or recovered from COVID-19 were included in the dataset. The repertoires were made available in a free public database intended to serve as a resource for research on the immune response to SARS-CoV-2. The samples were drawn from the first 160 participants of the ongoing ImmuneRACE study and from over a thousand subjects provided by 6 global collaborators. Sample metadata almost always included a de-identified subject ID, COVID-19 status, age in years and sex. HLA class I and class II types, where available, came from metadata supplied by the sample provider rather than from assay-based typing.

Concerning this clone: No antigen is known for it. Per-base quality was not reported, and no clone a single base away is much larger than it.

The CDR3 numbers 17 residues from cysteine through phenylalanine. Left in the record is the CDR3 DNA by itself, 51 bases read in frame from the first base. Relative to germline, V is missing 1 base and J is missing 8 bases, with 17 bases of the junction outside any gene match. TCRbeta CDR3 regions were amplified from genomic DNA by means of the immunoSEQ Assay, a bias-controlled multiplex PCR. The source study handled its data this way. The number of nucleated cells in each sample was estimated from the amplification of reference gene primers within the assay. To quantify the absolute abundance of each unique TCRbeta CDR3 rearrangement, sequence reads were collapsed and filtered. Productive Simpson clonality was computed per sample as the square root of Simpson's diversity index over productive rearrangements. The table comes from immuneACCESS by way of TCRdb, which keeps in-frame sequences with V and J called. Part of the clones is missing from these tables; in studies checked, under half for an unresolved V gene and the rest for unknown reasons. Clone size and the V and J calls come from that table; the DNA yielded D and trimming. Present in this sample are about 25,000 clones, approximately 88% of which were seen just once. The ten largest clones take up 4.9% of the sample.

Study-level results and caveats: Clinical and demographic metadata were provided uncurated, with the amount varying by source and participant.

Each collaborating institution followed its own protocols to collect whole blood in K2EDTA tubes. For TCRbeta analysis, collaborators shipped samples as frozen whole blood, isolated PBMCs, or DNA extracted from either of those sample types. The V and J genes are TRBV5-3 and TRBJ1-2; 7 bases in between match TRBD1. TRBV5-3 is known as an ORF, though its function is uncertain. Sample: peripheral blood. The sequence derives from an older man with active COVID-19. The DNA sequence follows: TGTGCCAGAAGCTTGCCGGACAGGAGGGGTCGTTTGAACGGCTACACCTTC. This encodes CARSLPDRRGRLNGYTF.